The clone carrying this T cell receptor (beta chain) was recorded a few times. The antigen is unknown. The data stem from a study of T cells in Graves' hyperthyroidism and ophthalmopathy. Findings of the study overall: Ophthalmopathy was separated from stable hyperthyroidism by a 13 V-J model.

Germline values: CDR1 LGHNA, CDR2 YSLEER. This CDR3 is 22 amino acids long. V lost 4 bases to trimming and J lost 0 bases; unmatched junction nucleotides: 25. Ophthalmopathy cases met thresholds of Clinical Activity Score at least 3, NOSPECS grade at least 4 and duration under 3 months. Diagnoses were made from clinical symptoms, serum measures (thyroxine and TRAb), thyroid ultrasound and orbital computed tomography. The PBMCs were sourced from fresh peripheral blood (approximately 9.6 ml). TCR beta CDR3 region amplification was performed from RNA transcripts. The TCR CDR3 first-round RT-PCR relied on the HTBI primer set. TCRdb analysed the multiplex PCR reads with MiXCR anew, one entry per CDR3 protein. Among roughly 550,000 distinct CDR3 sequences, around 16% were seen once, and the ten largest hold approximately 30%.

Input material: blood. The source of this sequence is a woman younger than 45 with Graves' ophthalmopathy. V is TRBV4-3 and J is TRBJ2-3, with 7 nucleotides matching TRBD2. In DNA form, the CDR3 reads TGCGCCAGCAGCCTTAATCCGCACTGGGGAGAAGTAGCGGGTGCGAGCACAGATACGCAGTATTTT. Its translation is CASSLNPHWGEVAGASTDTQYF.